One sample yielded the 24 T cell receptor beta chains listed below, sequenced in a study of T cell responses to AZD1222 COVID-19 vaccine. Generated by immunoSEQ multiplex PCR, the TCRdb table keeps only in-frame clones and is missing some. The sample lists under 150,000 clones, roughly 90% occurring once. The sample was peripheral blood, taken 28 days after the second AZD1222 dose. Receptors were obtained from an adult who received the AZD1222 COVID-19 vaccine.

The chain couples TRBV18 to TRBJ2-7; the D gene is possibly TRBD2 (6 bases). Per the germline V gene, CDR1 is KGHSH and CDR2 is LQKENI. V gave up 2 bases and J gave up 3 bases, with 14 bases separating them. This CDR3 comprises 15 residues. CDR3 sequence: CASSPSGLDDYEQYF. The CDR3 region has the DNA TGTGCCAGCTCACCATCGGGACTGGATGACTACGAGCAGTACTTC.

This chain connects TRBV2 to TRBJ1-1; 9 positions agree with TRBD1. J gave up 5 bases and V 4 bases, and 5 bases lay outside the gene matches. Germline CDR1 and CDR2: SNHLY and FYNNEI. The CDR3 sequence is 14 residues long. CDR3: CASSVNRGQTEAFF. The CDR3 bases are TGTGCCAGCAGTGTAAACAGGGGGCAAACTGAAGCTTTCTTT. The full variable domain, its missing parts supplied by reference TRBV2 and TRBJ1-1, is EPEVTQTPSHQVTQMGQEVILRCVPISNHLYFYWYRQILGQKVEFLVSFYNNEISEKSEIFDDQFSVERPDGSNFTLKIRSTKLEDSAMYFCASSVNRGQTEAFFGQGTRLTVV.

The rearrangement uses TRBV7-2 and TRBJ2-7; 9 nucleotides match TRBD1. The ends lost 1 base at V and 10 bases at J; junction bases unmatched: 11. The V gene's germline CDR1 is SGHTA and CDR2 FQGNSA. The CDR3 spans 15 residues. DNA for the CDR3: TGTGCCAGCAGCTTAGTTTCGGACAGGGGAGTAGAACAGTACTTC. Translating gives CASSLVSDRGVEQYF.

The V gene is TRBV9, the J gene TRBJ1-6, with D tentatively TRBD1 (5 bases). Looked up from germline, CDR1 is SGDLS and CDR2 is YYNGEE. This CDR3 region has 13 residues. V was cut by 0 bases and J by 14 bases, with 12 bases left in between. CDR3 nucleotides: TGTGCCAGCAGCGTAGAACGGGGCTCGACCCTCCACTTT. This gives the protein CASSVERGSTLHF. Full variable domain (remainder filled in from reference TRBV9 and TRBJ1-6): DSGVTQTPKHLITATGQRVTLRCSPRSGDLSVYWYQQSLDQGLQFLIQYYNGEERAKGNILERFSAQQFPDLHSELNLSSLELGDSALYFCASSVERGSTLHFGNGTRLTVT.

V gene TRBV10-3 combines with J gene TRBJ1-2, with 11 bases that match TRBD1. There are 17 residues in the CDR3. Germline V lookup: CDR1 ENHRY, CDR2 SYGVKD. The V and J ends lost 6 bases and 0 bases, in that order; junction bases with no gene match: 9. CDR3 sequence reads: CAIRASGTGGANYGYTF. The CDR3 bases are TGTGCCATCAGGGCCTCCGGGACAGGGGGGGCTAACTATGGCTACACCTTC.

The chain carries TRBV11-3 and TRBJ2-7; D perhaps matches TRBD2 (5 bases). This CDR3 contains 12 residues. Germline V CDR1 and CDR2: SGHNT, YENEEA. V was clipped by 1 base and J by 4 bases, with 5 bases between them. The CDR3 reads CASSLGTYEQYF. Here the CDR3 DNA reads TGTGCCAGCAGCTTAGGGACTTACGAGCAGTACTTC.

The rearrangement uses TRBV6-5 and TRBJ1-6; possible D gene TRBD1, 5 bases. CDR3 size: 14 residues. CDR1 and CDR2 (germline): MNHEY, SVGAGI. Deletions cut 2 bases from V and 6 bases from J, with 8 bases between. CDR3 nucleotides: TGTGCCAGCAGTTACCGGGGGTTTAATTCACCCCTCCACTTT. Translation gives CASSYRGFNSPLHF.

The sample holds one count of this clone. This sequence joins TRBV6-5 and TRBJ1-1, with a possible D match to TRBD1 (6 bases). CDR3 length: 15 residues. Trimming took off 5 bases at V and 3 bases at J, with 16 bases between the two ends. The germline gives CDR1 MNHEY, CDR2 SVGAGI. CDR3 nucleotides: TGTGCCAGCAGTAAATCACAGGGAGGGGACACTGAAGCTTTCTTT. Encoded protein: CASSKSQGGDTEAFF.

This clone was recorded a few times. This chain connects TRBV6-5 to TRBJ2-7; either TRBD1 or TRBD2 may supply D (5 bases each). Trimming cost V 4 bases and J 4 bases, with 14 bases left between them. Per germline, CDR1 MNHEY and CDR2 SVGAGI. The CDR3 has 14 amino acids. The CDR3 nucleotides read TGTGCCAGCAGTTCACCGGGACGGGGATACGAGCAGTACTTC. Its translation: CASSSPGRGYEQYF.

This clone appeared once. V gene TRBV28 combines with J gene TRBJ1-5, with 9 bases that match TRBD1. Unmatched junction bases numbered 9, after V lost 9 bases and J lost 6 bases. The CDR3 has 14 residues. Germline lookup yields CDR1 MDHEN and CDR2 SYDVKM. CDR3 coding DNA: TGTGCCAGTAGTAGGGACAGGGTGATTCAGCCCCAGCATTTT. Its translation is CASSRDRVIQPQHF.

The V call is TRBV18, the J call TRBJ1-1; D uncertain. V lost 8 bases to trimming and J lost 0 bases, with 16 bases between them. Per germline, CDR1 KGHSH and CDR2 LQKENI. The CDR3 spans 15 residues. The DNA of the CDR3 is TGTGCCAGCACAAAGGTCGGCCGAGTGAACACTGAAGCTTTCTTT. Protein: CASTKVGRVNTEAFF.

The rearrangement joins TRBV28 to TRBJ1-5, with 9 bases identical to TRBD1. Trimming took 5 bases from V and 7 from J; bases not matched to a gene: 9. The CDR3 consists of 15 residues. Germline assignment: CDR1 MDHEN and CDR2 SYDVKM. CDR3: CASSPQGQGHQPQHF. The CDR3 DNA sequence: TGTGCCAGCAGTCCCCAGGGACAGGGACACCAGCCCCAGCATTTT.

The V call is TRBV6-5, the J call TRBJ2-7, with D unclear. The CDR3 has 12 amino acids. Per the germline V gene, CDR1 is MNHEY and CDR2 is SVGAGI. The CDR3 loop reads CALEAPGYEQYF. The CDR3 nucleotides are TGTGCGCTCGAGGCGCCTGGTTACGAGCAGTACTTC.

This chain joins TRBV7-2 and TRBJ2-2; 7 bases fit TRBD2. The CDR3 is 16 amino acids. Trimming at V came to 6 bases and at J to 1 base, leaving 8 bases not matched to a gene. Germline V CDR1 and CDR2: SGHTA, FQGNSA. The CDR3 region is CASRAAGDRNTGELFF. DNA of the CDR3: TGTGCCAGCAGGGCGGCGGGGGACCGGAACACCGGGGAGCTGTTTTTT.

V gene TRBV5-1 combines with J gene TRBJ1-3, with D tentatively TRBD1 (6 bases). V was shortened by 0 bases and J by 1 base, with 17 bases between the two germline ends. CDR3 size: 18 residues. CDR1 and CDR2 (germline): SGHRS, YFSETQ. The CDR3 DNA is TGCGCCAGCAGCTTGGGCCCCAGGGGCGTGAATTCTGGAAACACCATATATTTT. This gives the protein CASSLGPRGVNSGNTIYF.

This clone was counted a single time. The chain couples TRBV6-5 to TRBJ1-2, with D tentatively TRBD1 (6 bases). The germline V gene encodes CDR1 MNHEY and CDR2 SVGAGI. V lost 5 bases and J 5 bases, leaving 15 bases between the germline ends. The CDR3 covers 14 residues. The CDR3 DNA is TGTGCCAGCAGTACGGACAGCATGACATATGGCTACACCTTC. Protein: CASSTDSMTYGYTF.

The chain carries TRBV11-2 and TRBJ1-1; D gene unclear. The CDR3 covers 12 residues. Trimming pared 1 base from V and 4 bases from J, leaving 4 bases between. Germline lookup yields CDR1 SGHAT and CDR2 FQNNGV. The CDR3 region is CASSLGPTEAFF. CDR3 sequence (DNA): TGTGCCAGCAGCTTAGGACCCACTGAAGCTTTCTTT.

As to this clone: Its ends do not fully match the called genes, so a read error is possible. The chain carries TRBV7-7 and TRBJ2-5; 14 bases are shared with TRBD2. This CDR3 spans 16 amino acids. Germline V CDR1 and CDR2: SSHAT, FNYEAQ (reference sequence). CDR3 in DNA: TGTGCTAGCAGCGTGACTAGCGGGAGGGCCCAGGAGACCCAGTACTTC. Its protein is CASSVTSGRAQETQYF.

The chain carries TRBV7-2 and TRBJ1-5; D unresolved. The ends were cut back, 2 bases at V and 5 bases at J, with 7 bases in the middle. The CDR3 is 13 amino acids. Germline CDR1 and CDR2: SGHTA and FQGNSA. In DNA form, the CDR3 reads TGTGCCAGCAGCTTAAGTATAGATCAGCCCCAGCATTTT. It codes for CASSLSIDQPQHF.

V is TRBV9 and J is TRBJ1-3; D unclear. Germline lookup yields CDR1 SGDLS and CDR2 YYNGEE. The V end was cut by 0 bases, the J end by 5 bases, with 24 bases between. The CDR3 is 19 amino acids. CDR3 sequence (DNA): TGTGCCAGCAGCGTAGATTCCCCCCGTCGGCTCAGTTTACGAAACACCATATATTTT. This encodes CASSVDSPRRLSLRNTIYF.

V is TRBV7-3 and J is TRBJ2-1; the D call may be TRBD1 or TRBD2 (5 bases each). There are 16 residues in the CDR3. Germline CDR1 is SGHTA and CDR2 is FQGTGA. With 2 bases removed from V and 2 bases from J, the gap between germline ends came to 13 bases. The CDR3 region has the DNA TGTGCCAGCAGCTTAGGGGGTGGAAACACCTACAATGAGCAGTTCTTC. Translated: CASSLGGGNTYNEQFF.

The chain couples TRBV11-1 to TRBJ2-7; TRBD1 is a possible D gene (6 bases). The V gene lost 5 bases and the J gene lost 4 bases, with 18 bases spanning the gap. Germline values: CDR1 SGHAT, CDR2 FQDESV (reference sequence). The CDR3 has 15 residues. The CDR3 sequence is CASSVAPGTQYEQYV. The CDR3 region has the DNA TGTGCCAGCAGCGTCGCACCCGGGACACAATACGAGCAGTACGTC.

For this clone: The same CDR3 arises from other DNA sequences in this sample as well. V gene TRBV7-9 combines with J gene TRBJ1-1; D possibly corresponds to TRBD1 (6 bases). Trimming cost V 1 base and J 0 bases, with 9 bases left between them. Looked up from germline, CDR1 is SEHNR and CDR2 is FQNEAQ (reference sequence). CDR3 size: 15 residues. In DNA form, the CDR3 reads TGTGCCAGCAGCTTAGGGGGGCCGATGAACACTGAAGCTTTCTTT. Amino acids: CASSLGGPMNTEAFF.

The chain employs TRBV24-1 and TRBJ1-1; the D gene is possibly TRBD1 (6 bases). There are 11 residues in the CDR3. Germline V lookup: CDR1 KGHDR, CDR2 SFDVKD. V dropped 12 bases and J dropped 1 base, with 8 bases sitting between them. The CDR3 region has the DNA TGTGCCGCGGGGGCGAACACTGAAGCTTTCTTT. It yields the protein CAAGANTEAFF.